The 28 T cell receptor beta chains given below trace back to one sample, sequenced in a study of chemoradiotherapy in HPV16-positive cancers. Clones were sequenced by immunoSEQ multiplex PCR, and TCRdb holds only the in-frame ones, with some missing. Here the sample spans around 5,600 clones, approximately 70% being singletons. The sample was collected from a patient who underwent chemoradiotherapy. These receptors were obtained from a human donor with HPV-associated anogenital cancer.

The table lists this clone with a count of one. The chain combines TRBV4-3 with TRBJ2-3, with 7 bases matching TRBD2. V dropped 3 bases and J dropped 3; count of bases not matched to a gene: 6. Looked up from germline, CDR1 is LGHNA and CDR2 is YSLEER. This CDR3 contains 15 residues. Written as DNA, the CDR3 is TGCGCCAGCAGCCACTCGGGGGGACTTACAGATACGCAGTATTTT. Its protein product is CASSHSGGLTDTQYF.

V usage is TRBV5-4 and J usage is TRBJ1-2; 9 bases line up with TRBD1. CDR1 is SGHNT, CDR2 YYREEE, per germline (reference sequence). Losses at the gene ends were 4 bases for V and 5 bases for J; bases not matched to a gene: 9. The CDR3 loop spans 15 amino acids. DNA for the CDR3: TGTGCCAGCAGCCTCCGGACAGGGGTAGGATATGGCTACACCTTC. The encoded protein is CASSLRTGVGYGYTF.

V usage is TRBV4-1 and J usage is TRBJ2-5; TRBD2 matches 8 bases. The V gene's germline CDR1 is MGHRA and CDR2 YSYEKL. Trimming cost V 4 bases and J 2 bases; bases outside gene matches: 3. The CDR3 spans 14 residues. CDR3 coding DNA: TGCGCCAGCAGCCCGGGACTAGAACAAGAGACCCAGTACTTC. It specifies CASSPGLEQETQYF.

The gene calls are TRBV14 and TRBJ2-3; D possibly corresponds to TRBD2 (5 bases). Germline CDR1 reads SGHDN; CDR2 reads FVKESK. CDR3 length equals 16 residues. V lost 3 bases, J lost 2 bases, and 15 bases lay in between. In DNA form, the CDR3 reads TGTGCCAGCAGCCACCCCGAGACGGGGATCACAGATACGCAGTATTTT. Amino acids: CASSHPETGITDTQYF.

This sequence joins TRBV11-2 and TRBJ1-6, with D possibly matching TRBD1 (6 bases). V was trimmed by 7 bases and J by 1 base, leaving 17 bases between them. The germline CDR1 and CDR2 sequences are SGHAT and FQNNGV. This CDR3 contains 17 residues. The CDR3 protein is CASTFTNRVSYNSPLHF. The CDR3 DNA reads as TGTGCCAGCACCTTTACCAACAGGGTTTCCTATAATTCACCCCTCCACTTT.

This clone was seen more than once but under ten times. The chain employs TRBV15 and TRBJ1-2; the D is unclear. Trimming removed 3 bases from V and 2 bases from J, with 4 bases in between. This CDR3 is built from 12 residues. From germline, CDR1 is LNHNV and CDR2 YYDKDF (reference sequence). The DNA for the CDR3 is TGTGCCACCAGCAGCACAAACTATGGCTACACCTTC. Its translation: CATSSTNYGYTF.

The chain links TRBV4-2 to TRBJ1-3; perhaps TRBD1 as D (5 bases). This CDR3 is 14 amino acids long. Trimming left V 1 base short and J 2 bases short, with 6 bases between. Germline lookup yields CDR1 LGHNA and CDR2 YNFKEQ. The CDR3 DNA reads as TGTGCCAGCAGCCAAGGACAGACTGGAAACACCATATATTTT. Its translation: CASSQGQTGNTIYF.

The chain recombines TRBV5-6 with TRBJ2-1; unclear D gene. Germline loops: CDR1 SGHDT, CDR2 YYEEEE. V shed 2 bases and J shed 7 bases, with 10 bases lying between them. The CDR3 runs 13 residues. CDR3 protein: CASSFRTWNEQFF. DNA of the CDR3: TGTGCCAGCAGCTTCCGGACCTGGAATGAGCAGTTCTTC.

This chain connects TRBV28 to TRBJ1-1, with 11 bases lining up with TRBD1. Germline assignment: CDR1 MDHEN and CDR2 SYDVKM. CDR3 length equals 15 residues. The V and J ends lost 4 bases and 8 bases, in that order; junction bases with no gene match: 9. This CDR3 is CASSSPGQGEGEAFF. The CDR3 region has the DNA TGTGCCAGCAGTTCTCCGGGACAGGGGGAGGGAGAAGCTTTCTTT.

This clone has just one count. The rearrangement uses TRBV7-3 and TRBJ2-7, with D unresolved. CDR1 and CDR2 from the germline V gene are SGHTA and FQGTGA. This CDR3 contains 13 residues. The ends were cut back, 1 base at V and 5 bases at J, with 9 bases in the middle. The CDR3 nucleotides are TGTGCCAGCAGCTTAAGTCTAGGACACGAGCAGTACTTC. It specifies CASSLSLGHEQYF.

V gene TRBV9 combines with J gene TRBJ1-1; no clear D. The CDR3 totals 14 residues. V lost 0 bases to trimming and J lost 1 base, with 7 bases between them. Germline V CDR1 and CDR2: SGDLS, YYNGEE. CDR3 DNA: TGTGCCAGCAGCGTAGGGTACGGGAACACTGAAGCTTTCTTT. This sequence encodes CASSVGYGNTEAFF.

This sequence joins TRBV2 and TRBJ2-3, with D unclear. The CDR3 loop spans 15 amino acids. The germline V gene has CDR1 SNHLY and CDR2 FYNNEI. Trimming removed 6 bases from V and 4 bases from J, with 17 bases in between. CDR3 bases: TGTGCCAGCAGAAAGACCGACCAGCTCGCAGATACGCAGTATTTT. This sequence encodes CASRKTDQLADTQYF.

The chain couples TRBV4-2 to TRBJ1-4; possible D gene TRBD1, 6 bases. CDR3 length equals 16 residues. CDR1 is LGHNA and CDR2 is YNFKEQ in the germline V gene. V shed 4 bases and J shed 4 bases, with 16 bases lying between them. CDR3 sequence (DNA): TGTGCCAGCAGCCTGATTACAGGGACCGATAATGAAAAACTGTTTTTT. Translation: CASSLITGTDNEKLFF.

The chain has TRBV29-1 and TRBJ2-6; TRBD1 matches 8 bases. The junction had 6 bases not matched to a gene; V was cut back by 0 bases and J by 2 bases. This CDR3 contains 17 residues. Germline V CDR1 and CDR2: SQVTM, ANQGSEA. The CDR3 DNA reads TGCAGCGTTGAAGATTTCCCAGGGGGCCCTGGGGCCAACGTCCTGACTTTC. This gives the protein CSVEDFPGGPGANVLTF.

V usage is TRBV27 and J usage is TRBJ2-2; 7 nucleotides line up with TRBD1. CDR1 and CDR2 from the germline V gene are MNHEY and SMNVEV (reference sequence). There are 14 residues in the CDR3. Trimming at V came to 3 bases and at J to 4 bases, leaving 2 bases not matched to a gene. This CDR3 reads CASSFRGPTGELFF. The CDR3 DNA is TGTGCCAGCAGTTTTAGGGGGCCCACCGGGGAGCTGTTTTTT.

V gene TRBV5-1 combines with J gene TRBJ1-2, with D uncertain. CDR1 is SGHRS, CDR2 YFSETQ, per germline. This CDR3 comprises 14 residues. The V end was cut by 2 bases, the J end by 7 bases, with 15 bases between. CDR3 in amino acids: CASSLPAQKVGYTF. In DNA, the CDR3 is TGCGCCAGCAGCTTACCGGCACAGAAGGTTGGCTACACCTTC.

The rearrangement links TRBV2 to TRBJ2-5; D ambiguous. The CDR3 is 15 residues long. V lost 2 bases and J lost 1, with 11 bases in between. Germline values: CDR1 SNHLY, CDR2 FYNNEI. The CDR3 DNA reads TGTGCCAGCAGTGAATTCCTACGGACCCAAGAGACCCAGTACTTC. This encodes CASSEFLRTQETQYF.

The rearrangement links TRBV6-1 to TRBJ2-1; TRBD1 agrees at 9 bases. Germline lookup yields CDR1 MNHNS and CDR2 SASEGT. V was clipped by 6 bases and J by 8 bases; unmatched bases: 5. The CDR3 totals 13 residues. As DNA, the CDR3 is TGTGCCAGCAGGCCACAGGGGGCTCATGAGCAGTTCTTC. Translation: CASRPQGAHEQFF.

This chain joins TRBV7-2 and TRBJ1-4; 8 bases align to TRBD1. The germline V gene encodes CDR1 SGHTA and CDR2 FQGNSA. The CDR3 sequence is 15 residues long. Trimming removed 1 base from V and 11 bases from J; junction bases left unmatched: 9. This CDR3 is CASSLGSGGQSKLFF. Here the CDR3 DNA reads TGTGCCAGCAGCTTAGGATCAGGGGGCCAGTCCAAACTGTTTTTT.

This chain links TRBV4-1 with TRBJ2-6; D is unclear. The germline gives CDR1 MGHRA, CDR2 YSYEKL. This CDR3 comprises 15 residues. The ends were cut back, 4 bases at V and 0 bases at J, with 7 bases in the middle. The DNA for the CDR3 is TGCGCCAGCAGCCGCGTACCCTCTGGGGCCAACGTCCTGACTTTC. Translating gives CASSRVPSGANVLTF.

The rearrangement uses TRBV5-1 and TRBJ2-3, with D maybe TRBD2 (7 bases). Between the trimmed V and J ends, which lost 4 bases and 5 bases, there was a span of 20 bases. The CDR3 has 16 residues. Germline V CDR1 and CDR2: SGHRS, YFSETQ. CDR3 DNA: TGCGCCAGCAGCCCGCAGCTCCGGGGGGCGGGAGATACGCAGTATTTT. Amino acids: CASSPQLRGAGDTQYF.

V gene TRBV7-6 combines with J gene TRBJ2-7, with D perhaps TRBD1 or TRBD2 (5 bases each). The CDR3 consists of 15 residues. Germline CDR1 SGHVS, CDR2 FNYEAQ. Trimming took off 0 bases at V and 3 bases at J, with 12 bases between the two ends. CDR3 residues: CASSLAWGSGYEQYF. CDR3 DNA: TGTGCCAGCAGCTTAGCCTGGGGGTCGGGCTACGAGCAGTACTTC.

V gene TRBV7-3 combines with J gene TRBJ2-3; 7 positions agree with TRBD1. There are 15 residues in the CDR3. The V segment lost 2 bases and the J segment 0 bases; nucleotides outside the gene matches: 2. In germline, CDR1 is SGHTA, CDR2 FQGTGA. The CDR3 protein is CASSLSGGSTDTQYF. CDR3 nucleotide sequence: TGTGCCAGCAGCTTATCAGGGGGAAGCACAGATACGCAGTATTTT.

This sequence joins TRBV9 and TRBJ2-6; D unresolved. CDR1 and CDR2 (germline): SGDLS, YYNGEE. The CDR3 contains 14 residues. V shed 2 bases and J shed 1 base, with 4 bases lying between them. This CDR3 is CASSVESGANVLTF. CDR3 DNA: TGTGCCAGCAGCGTTGAATCTGGGGCCAACGTCCTGACTTTC.

This chain uses TRBV9 with TRBJ2-1; D is possibly TRBD2 (7 bases). The CDR3 totals 12 residues. Germline loops: CDR1 SGDLS, CDR2 YYNGEE. The V gene lost 3 bases and the J gene lost 8 bases, with 9 bases spanning the gap. CDR3 amino acids: CASSAGGDEQFF. The DNA for the CDR3 is TGTGCCAGCAGCGCGGGGGGCGATGAGCAGTTCTTC.

The rearrangement joins TRBV5-1 to TRBJ1-6; 9 bases are a match to TRBD1. J lost 8 bases, V lost 3 bases, and 12 bases had no gene match. There are 17 residues in the CDR3. Germline V gene data show CDR1 as SGHRS and CDR2 as YFSETQ. Here the CDR3 reads CASSSGPQQGAHSPLHF. The CDR3 nucleotides read TGCGCCAGCAGCTCGGGACCCCAACAGGGGGCTCATTCACCCCTCCACTTT. Drawing the rest from reference TRBV5-1 and TRBJ1-6, the complete variable domain is KAGVTQTPRYLIKTRGQQVTLSCSPISGHRSVSWYQQTPGQGLQFLFEYFSETQRNKGNFPGRFSGRQFSNSRSEMNVSTLELGDSALYLCASSSGPQQGAHSPLHFGNGTRLTVT.

The J gene is TRBJ1-4, the V gene TRBV6-6, with D perhaps TRBD1 (6 bases). This CDR3 has 14 amino acids. V lost 2 bases and J lost 6, with 10 bases in between. CDR1 and CDR2 from the germline V gene are MNHNY and SVGAGI (reference sequence). The chain's CDR3 is CASSYRDIHEKLFF. In nucleotides, the CDR3 is TGTGCCAGCAGTTACAGGGACATCCATGAAAAACTGTTTTTT.

This chain uses TRBV15 with TRBJ2-1, with D possibly TRBD1 on 6 matching bases. The CDR3 has 16 amino acids. Trimming cost V 0 bases and J 0 bases, with 9 bases left between them. Per germline, CDR1 LNHNV and CDR2 YYDKDF (reference sequence). The CDR3 reads CATSRDTGSSYNEQFF. The CDR3 DNA reads TGTGCCACCAGCAGAGATACAGGGAGCTCCTACAATGAGCAGTTCTTC.